The 20 T cell receptor beta chains reported below all come from one sample, sequenced in a study of T cell changes during pregnancy in multiple sclerosis. Sequenced by immunoSEQ multiplex PCR; TCRdb stores in-frame clones only, minus some. In the table there are roughly 61,000 clones, 93% of which are singletons. This material consisted of peripheral blood, taken after pregnancy. The receptors shown here come from a female donor with multiple sclerosis, enrolled in a pregnancy study.

The chain recombines TRBV11-1 with TRBJ2-1; 9 bases are shared with TRBD2. The germline CDR1 and CDR2 sequences are SGHAT and FQDESV (reference sequence). The CDR3 has 16 amino acids. After removal of 4 bases from V and 0 bases from J, the junction contained 4 bases not matched to a gene. Here the CDR3 reads CASSSRGLASYNEQFF. In DNA, the CDR3 is TGTGCCAGCAGCTCCCGGGGACTAGCCTCCTACAATGAGCAGTTCTTC.

The chain uses TRBV19 and TRBJ2-2; the match to TRBD2 covers 13 bases. The V gene end was trimmed by 6 bases and the J gene end by 5 bases; junction bases not matched to a gene: 3. CDR3 length: 15 residues. The germline V gene has CDR1 LNHDA and CDR2 SQIVND (reference sequence). The CDR3 spells CASRGLAGETGELFF. CDR3 coding DNA: TGTGCCAGTAGAGGACTAGCGGGAGAAACCGGGGAGCTGTTTTTT.

The chain links TRBV28 to TRBJ2-2; 8 positions match TRBD2. Germline CDR1 reads MDHEN; CDR2 reads SYDVKM. J lost 7 bases, V lost 5 bases, and 9 bases had no gene match. CDR3 length equals 15 residues. In DNA, the CDR3 is TGTGCCAGCAGTGCCCCGGGACTAGATATCGGGGAGCTGTTTTTT. It yields the protein CASSAPGLDIGELFF.

V gene TRBV19 combines with J gene TRBJ2-7, with D possibly being TRBD1 (6 bases). Germline loops: CDR1 LNHDA, CDR2 SQIVND (reference sequence). The CDR3 consists of 16 residues. Trimming took off 5 bases at V and 3 bases at J, with 20 bases between the two ends. CDR3 in DNA: TGTGCCAGTAGTCCAGCGGACAGCTACTTTTTCTACGAGCAGTACTTC. It yields the protein CASSPADSYFFYEQYF.

The chain recombines TRBV4-3 with TRBJ1-1; 8 bases match TRBD1. Germline V lookup: CDR1 LGHNA, CDR2 YSLEER. With V trimmed by 3 bases and J by 8 bases, 5 bases remained unmatched. This CDR3 is built from 13 residues. CDR3 protein: CASSQGDRPEAFF. The CDR3 nucleotides are TGCGCCAGCAGCCAGGGGGACAGGCCAGAAGCTTTCTTT.

The chain couples TRBV2 to TRBJ2-1, with D unresolved. Germline assignment: CDR1 SNHLY and CDR2 FYNNEI. V dropped 5 bases and J dropped 7 bases, with 12 bases sitting between them. CDR3 length equals 13 residues. The CDR3 loop reads CASSPPRYNEQFF. The CDR3 DNA reads TGTGCCAGCAGTCCCCCGCGGTATAATGAGCAGTTCTTC.

V gene TRBV6-6 combines with J gene TRBJ1-4; D not certain. Per germline, CDR1 MNHNY and CDR2 SVGAGI (reference sequence). V was clipped by 2 bases and J by 5 bases, with 12 bases between them. This CDR3 has 15 residues. DNA for the CDR3: TGTGCCAGCAGTTACCCTCCGGGGTCGAATGAAAAACTGTTTTTT. Its protein is CASSYPPGSNEKLFF.

This clone was picked up one time. The chain carries TRBV4-2 and TRBJ2-7, with a weak D call TRBD2 (5 bases). The CDR3 length is 13 residues. V gave up 1 base and J gave up 2 bases, with 6 bases separating them. CDR1 and CDR2 from the germline V gene are LGHNA and YNFKEQ. CDR3 loop: CASSQVATYEQYF. For the CDR3, the DNA is TGTGCCAGCAGCCAAGTAGCGACCTACGAGCAGTACTTC.

J is TRBJ2-5 and V is TRBV9; TRBD2 might be the D (7 bases). Germline lookup yields CDR1 SGDLS and CDR2 YYNGEE. Trimming removed 7 bases at V and 3 bases at J, with 22 bases between. CDR3 length: 16 amino acids. CDR3 in amino acids: CASSIGGLAAKETQYF. The CDR3 bases are TGTGCCAGCTCCATTGGGGGGCTAGCGGCAAAAGAGACCCAGTACTTC.

The CDR3 reads CASSIELERSYGYTF. CDR3 nucleotide sequence: TGTGCCAGTAGTATAGAGCTGGAGAGGAGCTATGGCTACACCTTC. The rearrangement uses TRBV19 and TRBJ1-2; D unresolved. CDR1 LNHDA and CDR2 SQIVND come from the germline V gene (reference sequence). This CDR3 has 15 amino acids. V was pared by 0 bases and J by 4 bases, with 12 bases between.

The chain employs TRBV5-4 and TRBJ1-2; tentatively, D is TRBD1 (5 bases). The CDR3 loop spans 15 amino acids. The V end was cut by 0 bases, the J end by 7 bases, with 16 bases between. In germline, CDR1 is SGHNT, CDR2 YYREEE (reference sequence). The DNA for the CDR3 is TGTGCCAGCAGCTTGGCCCAGGGCTTAACTGGTGGCTACACCTTC. Its protein is CASSLAQGLTGGYTF.

CDR3 nucleotides: TGTGCCAGCAGCTGGCCGGGACAGCGGGAGACCCAGTACTTC. This translates into CASSWPGQRETQYF. The chain uses TRBV5-4 and TRBJ2-5, with 7 bases fitting TRBD1. V lost 3 bases and J lost 5; bases outside the gene matches: 7. Looked up from germline, CDR1 is SGHNT and CDR2 is YYREEE (reference sequence). CDR3 length equals 14 residues.

As to this clone: An end of the junction does not agree with germline; a read error may underlie this. The chain has TRBV6-5 and TRBJ2-1, with a possible D match to TRBD2 (5 bases). The CDR3 loop spans 13 amino acids. The germline gives CDR1 MNHEY, CDR2 SVGAGI. CDR3 amino acids: CAGSDTSYNEQFF. The CDR3 coding sequence is TGTGCCGGCAGTGACACTAGCTACAATGAGCAGTTCTTC.

This chain connects TRBV18 to TRBJ1-2; possible D gene TRBD1, 5 bases. CDR1 is KGHSH and CDR2 is LQKENI in the germline V gene. V was shortened by 1 base and J by 6 bases, with 6 bases between the two germline ends. The CDR3 has 12 amino acids. The CDR3 region is CASSPRGDGYTF. The CDR3 DNA reads as TGTGCCAGCTCACCACGGGGGGATGGCTACACCTTC.

The chain links TRBV2 to TRBJ2-2; 10 positions agree with TRBD2. Trimming removed 6 bases from V and 6 bases from J; junction bases left unmatched: 10. This CDR3 comprises 16 residues. From germline, CDR1 is SNHLY and CDR2 FYNNEI. The CDR3 loop is CASSAGTSADPGELFF. CDR3 in DNA: TGTGCCAGCAGCGCAGGGACTAGCGCAGATCCCGGGGAGCTGTTTTTT.

CDR3 in amino acids: CASSVAGGVYNEQFF. CDR3 in DNA: TGTGCCAGCAGCGTCGCCGGCGGGGTCTACAATGAGCAGTTCTTC. V and J are TRBV9 and TRBJ2-1; TRBD2 is a possible D gene (6 bases). V lost 2 bases, J lost 3 bases, and 12 bases lay in between. The CDR3 spans 15 residues. Germline V gene lookup returns CDR1 SGDLS and CDR2 YYNGEE.

V is TRBV19 and J is TRBJ1-1; D gene uncertain. This CDR3 is 13 amino acids long. Germline CDR1 is LNHDA and CDR2 is SQIVND (reference sequence). V was clipped by 5 bases and J by 2 bases, with 9 bases between them. Here the CDR3 DNA reads TGTGCCAGTAGTTGGCAGGATAACACTGAAGCTTTCTTT. It is translated as CASSWQDNTEAFF.

This chain connects TRBV4-3 to TRBJ2-7; D may be TRBD1 (5 bases). The germline CDR1 and CDR2 sequences are LGHNA and YSLEER. There are 13 residues in the CDR3. Trimming took off 6 bases at V and 3 bases at J, with 12 bases between the two ends. The CDR3 loop reads CASSKGEFYEQYF. The CDR3 coding sequence is TGCGCCAGCAGTAAAGGGGAATTCTACGAGCAGTACTTC.

The gene calls are TRBV5-1 and TRBJ1-1; 10 bases are a match to TRBD1. V shed 0 bases and J 5 bases; nucleotides not matched to a gene: 4. Germline CDR1 SGHRS, CDR2 YFSETQ. The CDR3 is 15 amino acids. CDR3 DNA sequence: TGCGCCAGCAGCTTGGGACAGGGGGCACGAACTGAAGCTTTCTTT. Protein product: CASSLGQGARTEAFF. Full variable domain (rest looked up from reference TRBV5-1 and TRBJ1-1): KAGVTQTPRYLIKTRGQQVTLSCSPISGHRSVSWYQQTPGQGLQFLFEYFSETQRNKGNFPGRFSGRQFSNSRSEMNVSTLELGDSALYLCASSLGQGARTEAFFGQGTRLTVV.

This clone has just one count. V usage is TRBV9 and J usage is TRBJ2-1, with 7 bases identical to TRBD2. Trimming cost V 1 base and J 1 base; bases outside gene matches: 2. CDR3 length equals 15 residues. Germline assignment: CDR1 SGDLS and CDR2 YYNGEE. Here the CDR3 DNA reads TGTGCCAGCAGCGTACTAGCGGAATCCTACAATGAGCAGTTCTTC. It translates to CASSVLAESYNEQFF.